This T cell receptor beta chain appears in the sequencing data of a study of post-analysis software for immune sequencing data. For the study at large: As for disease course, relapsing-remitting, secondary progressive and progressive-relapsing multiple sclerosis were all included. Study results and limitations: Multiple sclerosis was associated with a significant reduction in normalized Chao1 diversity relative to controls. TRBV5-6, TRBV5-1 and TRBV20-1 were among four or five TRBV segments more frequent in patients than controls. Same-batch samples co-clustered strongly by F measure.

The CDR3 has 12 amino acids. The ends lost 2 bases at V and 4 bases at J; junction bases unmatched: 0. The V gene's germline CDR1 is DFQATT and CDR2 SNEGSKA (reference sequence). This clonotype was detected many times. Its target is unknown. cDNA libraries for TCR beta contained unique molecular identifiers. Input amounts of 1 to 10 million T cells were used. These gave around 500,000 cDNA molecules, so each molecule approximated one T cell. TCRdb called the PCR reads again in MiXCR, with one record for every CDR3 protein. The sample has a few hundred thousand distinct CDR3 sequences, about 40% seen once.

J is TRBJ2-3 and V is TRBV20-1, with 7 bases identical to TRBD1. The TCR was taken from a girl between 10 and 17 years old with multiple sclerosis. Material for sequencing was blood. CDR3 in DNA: TGCAGTGCTAGACAGGGGGCAGATACGCAGTATTTT. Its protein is CSARQGADTQYF.